These T cell receptor beta chains were read from a single sample in a study of human T cells and chemical hapten exposure. MiXCR, run by TCRdb on the RACE reads, gives a single entry per CDR3 protein. This sample has around 44,000 distinct CDR3 sequences, with under 5% found just once. The starting material was whole blood, obtained in connection with sensitization to the hapten diphenylcyclopropenone (DPC). Source of these receptors: a middle-aged man with alopecia areata. Some clones in this sample may be carry-over from other donors' samples. CDR3s include the opening cysteine and the closing phenylalanine or tryptophan. The order of the fields is J gene, clone size, V gene, D gene, CDR3 DNA, CDR3 protein. A D gene is named only where the DNA matches it firmly. Clone size is given for some rows only: seen once, a few or many times, or a class if the clone is expanded.

TRBJ1-5	few	TRBV7-9	-	TGTGCCAGCAGCCCAGGGCCCTTTACCTATCAGCCCCAGCATTTT	CASSPGPFTYQPQHF
TRBJ2-6	many	TRBV19	TRBD1	TGTGCCAGTAGTCGATTGGACAGGACCTCTGGGGCCAACGTCCTGACTTTC	CASSRLDRTSGANVLTF
TRBJ2-7	-	TRBV5-1	-	TGCGCCAGCAGCTCGGTGGGGGACGCGGCCGAGCAGTACTTC	CASSSVGDAAEQYF
TRBJ2-1	many	TRBV7-2	-	TGTGCCAGCAGCTTAGTGGGTCGGGGATACAATGAGCAGTTCTTC	CASSLVGRGYNEQFF
TRBJ2-1	many	TRBV6-1	-	TGTGCCAGCAGTCCCAGGAACAATGAGCAGTTCTTC	CASSPRNNEQFF
TRBJ2-5	many	TRBV6-2/TRBV6-3	-	TGTGCCAGCAGTTACTCGAAAGGACAGAAGGAGACCCAGTACTTC	CASSYSKGQKETQYF
TRBJ2-1	few	TRBV28	-	TGTGCCAGCAGTTTGGGGGGGGCACACTACAATGAGCAGTTCTTC	CASSLGGAHYNEQFF
TRBJ2-1	many	TRBV5-1	TRBD2	TGCGCCAGCAGCTTGGATTTGCGGGAGGCCTACAATGAGCAGTTCTTC	CASSLDLREAYNEQFF
TRBJ2-1	few	TRBV20-1	TRBD2	TGCAGTGCTAGAACCGGGACTAGCGGCCGCGGTGAGCAGTTCTTC	CSARTGTSGRGEQFF
TRBJ2-3	-	TRBV11-1	-	TGTGCCAGCAGCCCCAAAGTAGGCACAGATACGCAGTATTTT	CASSPKVGTDTQYF
TRBJ1-6	few	TRBV10-3	TRBD1	TGTGCCACCGGCGGCGACGGGACAGGGGATTCTGTCTCACCCCTCCACTTT	CATGGDGTGDSVSPLHF
TRBJ2-3	many	TRBV6-5	TRBD2	TGTGCCAGCAGTCCGGGACTAGCGGGAGGGCCTCCTCGCACAGATACGCAGTATTTT	CASSPGLAGGPPRTDTQYF
TRBJ2-1	many	TRBV11-2	-	TGTGCCAGCAGCTTAGGACTCAATGAGCAGTTCTTC	CASSLGLNEQFF
TRBJ2-1	many	TRBV24-1	-	TGTGCCACCAGTGATTTGGAACTAGGCGATGAGCAGTTCTTC	CATSDLELGDEQFF
TRBJ2-1	many	TRBV28	-	TGTGCCAGCAGACAAGGGGGGACCGGGGATGAGCAGTTCTTC	CASRQGGTGDEQFF
TRBJ2-1	many	TRBV28	TRBD2	TGTGCCAGCAGTGATCTAGCGGGAGGTCACTACAATGAGCAGTTCTTC	CASSDLAGGHYNEQFF
TRBJ1-2	many	TRBV6-5	-	TGTGCCAGCAGCCGAGGACAGTACTATGGCTACACCTTC	CASSRGQYYGYTF
TRBJ2-1	medium-sized	TRBV10-3	-	TGTGCCATCAGCCCAGGGGAAAGCTCCTACAATGAGCAGTTCTTC	CAISPGESSYNEQFF
TRBJ1-5	many	TRBV3-1	-	TGTGCCAGCAGCCAAGATTGGAACAATCAGCCCCAGCATTTT	CASSQDWNNQPQHF
TRBJ2-1	few	TRBV5-1	-	TGCGCCAGCAGCTTGGAATCAAGCTACAATGAGCAGTTCTTC	CASSLESSYNEQFF
TRBJ2-2	many	TRBV6-5	-	TGTGCCAGCAGTTACACGCGTGGCACCGGGGAGCTGTTTTTT	CASSYTRGTGELFF
TRBJ1-4	many	TRBV20-1	-	TGCAGCGCTCTCAATCCGACAGGCACTAATGAAAAACTGTTTTTT	CSALNPTGTNEKLFF
TRBJ2-3	many	TRBV20-1	TRBD2	TGCAGTGCTCCCCGACTAGCGGGAGCGGCAGATACGCAGTATTTT	CSAPRLAGAADTQYF
TRBJ1-1	many	TRBV2	-	TGTGCCAGCGGAACAGGGCCCTTGAACACTGAAGCTTTCTTT	CASGTGPLNTEAFF
TRBJ1-2	many	TRBV5-1	TRBD1	TGCGCCAGCAGCGCCGGACAGGCCCCAGCTAACTATGGCTACACCTTC	CASSAGQAPANYGYTF
TRBJ2-7	few	TRBV4-2	TRBD1	TGTGCCAGCAGCCAAGACTCCGGACAGGGGGCACCGAAGTACTTC	CASSQDSGQGAPKYF
TRBJ2-6	many	TRBV29-1	TRBD1	TGCAGCGTTGGACAGGGGGCCCGTGGCTCTGGGGCCAACGTCCTGACTTTC	CSVGQGARGSGANVLTF
TRBJ1-1	many	TRBV6-5	TRBD1	TGTGCCAGCAAAGGACAGGGTAGCCTTGAAGCTTTCTTT	CASKGQGSLEAFF
TRBJ2-3	many	TRBV7-8	TRBD1	TGTGCCAGCAGCTCACCACAGGGGTCGTTCACAGATACGCAGTATTTT	CASSSPQGSFTDTQYF